Below, 7 T cell receptor beta chains from the same sample are listed, as sequenced in a study of T cells after yellow fever vaccination. MiXCR, run by TCRdb on the 5' RACE reads, gives a single entry per CDR3 protein. In the table there are hundreds of thousands of distinct CDR3 sequences, about 14% of which are singletons. The input for sequencing was PBMCs, taken on the day of the yellow fever booster vaccination. These receptors were obtained from a man aged 30 to 39 who received the YFV17D yellow fever vaccine.

The genes are TRBV5-1 and TRBJ2-7; 11 bases are a match to TRBD2. The germline CDR1 and CDR2 sequences are SGHRS and YFSETQ. CDR3 length: 16 amino acids. The J segment lost 2 bases and the V segment lost 0 bases, leaving 4 bases of the junction unmatched. The CDR3 loop reads CASSLGQLAGAYEQYF. The CDR3 DNA reads as TGCGCCAGCAGCTTGGGGCAACTAGCGGGAGCCTACGAGCAGTACTTC.

This clonotype was seen a few times. The chain is built from TRBV6-1 and TRBJ2-7; 11 nucleotides line up with TRBD2. The CDR3 length is 13 residues. Germline values: CDR1 MNHNS, CDR2 SASEGT. The junction had 3 bases not matched to a gene; V was cut back by 5 bases and J by 6 bases. The CDR3 sequence: CASSLAGGFEQYF. In DNA form, the CDR3 reads TGTGCCAGCAGTCTAGCGGGAGGTTTCGAGCAGTACTTC.

This chain uses TRBV20-1 with TRBJ2-7; TRBD2 matches 10 bases. Looked up from germline, CDR1 is DFQATT and CDR2 is SNEGSKA (reference sequence). V lost 5 bases to trimming and J lost 3 bases; unmatched junction nucleotides: 10. This CDR3 contains 15 residues. CDR3 in DNA: TGCAGTGCTCGGGACCTAGCGGGAGTTGACTACGAGCAGTACTTC. Its translation: CSARDLAGVDYEQYF.

The V call is TRBV18, the J call TRBJ2-7; D assignment may be TRBD1 or TRBD2 (5 bases each). The CDR3 totals 15 residues. In germline, CDR1 is KGHSH, CDR2 LQKENI. V was pared by 7 bases and J by 2 bases, with 18 bases between. CDR3 sequence: CASYPPGPPPYEQYF. The CDR3 DNA sequence: TGTGCCAGCTATCCTCCGGGACCGCCGCCCTACGAGCAGTACTTC.

CDR3 loop: CSALAGVDEQYF. CDR3 bases: TGCAGTGCTCTAGCGGGAGTCGACGAGCAGTACTTC. J is TRBJ2-7 and V is TRBV20-1; 10 bases agree with TRBD2. V dropped 5 bases and J dropped 5; count of bases not matched to a gene: 3. The CDR3 covers 12 residues. Germline loops: CDR1 DFQATT, CDR2 SNEGSKA (reference sequence).

This clonotype was found a few times. The chain couples TRBV7-6 to TRBJ1-5; possible D gene TRBD1, 5 bases. CDR1 is SGHVS and CDR2 is FNYEAQ in the germline V gene. The CDR3 contains 15 residues. The V and J ends lost 5 bases and 0 bases respectively, with 11 bases between them. CDR3 nucleotide sequence: TGTGCCAGCAGCGCAGCAGGGTTTAGCAATCAGCCCCAGCATTTT. Amino acids: CASSAAGFSNQPQHF.

This clonotype was seen more than once but under ten times. The gene calls are TRBV12-3 or TRBV12-4 and TRBJ1-5; D is unresolved. The CDR3 covers 14 residues. Trimming left V 3 bases short and J 1 base short, with 7 bases between. The CDR3 sequence: CASSFGRSNQPQHF. The CDR3 DNA sequence: TGTGCCAGCAGTTTCGGCAGAAGCAATCAGCCCCAGCATTTT.